This passage covers 14 T cell receptor beta chains from one sample sequenced in a study of early T cells in non-severe SARS-CoV-2 infection. MiXCR, applied by TCRdb to the 5' RACE reads, yields one record per CDR3 protein. Found here are about 61,000 distinct CDR3 sequences, roughly 10% of them singletons; the top ten hold 1.7%. Material: whole blood. Receptors originate from an adult who was a healthcare worker with PCR-confirmed SARS-CoV-2 infection or an uninfected control (not recorded which).

V is TRBV30 and J is TRBJ2-7; D is unresolved. The CDR3 extends over 13 amino acids. Germline CDR1 reads GTSNPN; CDR2 reads SVGIG (reference sequence). With 4 bases removed from V and 4 bases from J, the gap between germline ends came to 14 bases. The CDR3 loop reads CAWTGVKGYEQYF. DNA for the CDR3: TGTGCCTGGACCGGAGTTAAGGGATACGAGCAGTACTTC.

The J gene is TRBJ1-5, the V gene TRBV5-1; TRBD1 matches at 7 bases. The J segment lost 9 bases and the V segment lost 0 bases, leaving 6 bases of the junction unmatched. CDR3 length: 14 residues. Germline CDR1 is SGHRS and CDR2 is YFSETQ. The CDR3 sequence is CASSLGQGDGPQHF. CDR3 nucleotide sequence: TGCGCCAGCAGCTTGGGACAGGGAGATGGGCCCCAGCATTTT.

This rearrangement joins TRBV5-3 to TRBJ1-4, with D possibly being TRBD1 (5 bases). TRBV5-3 is known as an ORF, though its function is uncertain. V was pared by 4 bases and J by 0 bases, with 28 bases between. CDR3 size: 21 residues. CDR3 DNA: TGTGCCAGAAGCCTAAGGGAAACTACAGGAGAGGGACCGCCAACTAATGAAAAACTGTTTTTT. Its translation is CARSLRETTGEGPPTNEKLFF.

This clonotype was seen a handful of times. The V and J genes are TRBV29-1 and TRBJ1-1; the D is unclear. The CDR3 sequence is 12 residues long. Germline CDR1 SQVTM, CDR2 ANQGSEA. V lost 3 bases and J 10 bases, leaving 15 bases between the germline ends. The CDR3, as DNA: TGCAGCGTTGATGCCGGAGCGTCGGTAGCTTTCTTT. Protein product: CSVDAGASVAFF.

This clonotype came up many times. This chain joins TRBV5-6 and TRBJ2-1, with D tentatively TRBD1 (5 bases). The CDR3 consists of 13 residues. V lost 4 bases and J 4 bases, leaving 9 bases between the germline ends. The germline V gene has CDR1 SGHDT and CDR2 YYEEEE. The CDR3 DNA sequence: TGTGCCAGCAGCCCGACAGCTTACAATGAGCAGTTCTTC. Its translation: CASSPTAYNEQFF.

This clonotype was detected ten times or more. The J gene is TRBJ2-6, the V gene TRBV7-9; D not resolved. The V and J ends lost 6 bases and 2 bases respectively, with 8 bases between them. Germline V CDR1 and CDR2: SEHNR, FQNEAQ (reference sequence). This CDR3 is built from 14 residues. This chain's CDR3 is CASRTMPGANVLTF. The CDR3 DNA sequence: TGTGCCAGCAGGACAATGCCTGGGGCCAACGTCCTGACTTTC. Full variable domain (rest looked up from reference TRBV7-9 and TRBJ2-6): DTGVSQNPRHKITKRGQNVTFRCDPISEHNRLYWYRQTLGQGPEFLTYFQNEAQLEKSRLLSDRFSAERPKGSFSTLEIQRTEQGDSAMYLCASRTMPGANVLTFGAGSRLTVL.

Many counts were recorded for this clonotype. The V gene is TRBV18, the J gene TRBJ1-5; D not certain. Germline values: CDR1 KGHSH, CDR2 LQKENI. Trimming took 1 base from V and 1 from J, leaving 14 bases between them. The CDR3 is 17 amino acids. The CDR3, as DNA: TGTGCCAGCTCACCACGACCCATACTGGACAGCAATCAGCCCCAGCATTTT. Encoded protein: CASSPRPILDSNQPQHF. Full variable domain (outside the CDR3, taken from reference TRBV18 and TRBJ1-5): NAGVMQNPRHLVRRRGQEARLRCSPMKGHSHVYWYRQLPEEGLKFMVYLQKENIIDESGMPKERFSAEFPKEGPSILRIQQVVRGDSAAYFCASSPRPILDSNQPQHFGDGTRLSIL.

V gene TRBV30 combines with J gene TRBJ2-3, with 11 bases identical to TRBD2. The CDR3 is 20 amino acids. V lost 0 bases and J lost 7; bases outside the gene matches: 21. Per germline, CDR1 GTSNPN and CDR2 SVGIG (reference sequence). The CDR3 spells CAWSVSPLAGGLGRENTQYF. For the CDR3, the DNA is TGTGCCTGGAGTGTTAGCCCCCTAGCGGGGGGCCTCGGACGAGAAAATACGCAGTATTTT.

This clonotype was seen repeatedly, ten times or more. This chain joins TRBV11-2 and TRBJ2-7, with D tentatively TRBD1 or TRBD2 (5 bases each). CDR3 size: 16 residues. Trimming removed 4 bases at V and 7 bases at J, with 23 bases between. CDR1 is SGHAT, CDR2 FQNNGV, per germline. The CDR3 DNA sequence: TGTGCCAGCAGCTCCACAATTGGCGGGCAGGGTAGGGAGCAGTACTTC. It specifies CASSSTIGGQGREQYF.

The rearrangement links TRBV12-2 to TRBJ2-4; TRBD1 is the table's D call and was not checked against the DNA. TRBV12-2 is a pseudogene. The CDR3 has 17 amino acids. CDR3 in amino acids: CASRSGTGGSGENIQYF. CDR3 nucleotide sequence: TGTGCAAGTCGCTCCGGGACAGGGGGCTCCGGTGAAAACATTCAGTACTTC.

This clonotype was detected a few times. V usage is TRBV5-8 and J usage is TRBJ2-3; D call uncertain. The V and J ends lost 0 bases and 3 bases respectively, with 11 bases between them. This CDR3 spans 15 amino acids. The germline V gene has CDR1 SGHTS and CDR2 YDEGEE. The CDR3 nucleotides are TGTGCCAGCAGCTTGGGGGCAGTCGTAACAGATACGCAGTATTTT. The encoded protein is CASSLGAVVTDTQYF.

This clonotype was found many times. CDR3 DNA: TGCGCCAGCAGCTACTCCCCGGGACAAAGGTACGAGCAGTACTTC. It specifies CASSYSPGQRYEQYF. V and J are TRBV5-1 and TRBJ2-7; TRBD1 might be the D (6 bases). This CDR3 has 15 amino acids. CDR1 and CDR2 from the germline V gene are SGHRS and YFSETQ. V lost 3 bases and J 4 bases, leaving 17 bases between the germline ends.

The table lists this clonotype with a few counts. The chain recombines TRBV12-3 or TRBV12-4 with TRBJ2-1, with TRBD2 identical over 11 bases. J was trimmed by 6 bases and V by 3 bases; bases with no gene match: 1. This CDR3 spans 14 amino acids. CDR3 in DNA: TGTGCCAGCAGTTTTAGCGGGGGGGCCAATGAGCAGTTCTTC. This translates into CASSFSGGANEQFF.

The chain combines TRBV7-6 with TRBJ2-7; D remains unclear. This CDR3 has 15 amino acids. The germline V gene has CDR1 SGHVS and CDR2 FNYEAQ. The V and J ends lost 5 bases and 2 bases respectively, with 16 bases between them. This CDR3 reads CASSPELESPYEQYF. The CDR3 DNA follows: TGTGCCAGCAGCCCAGAACTCGAGTCCCCCTACGAGCAGTACTTC.